This entry describes one TCR beta chain. The data were taken from a study of blood T cell repertoires in COVID-19. The method was immunoSEQ multiplex PCR; TCRdb's version includes in-frame clones alone and lacks a portion of them. The data hold 110,000 or so clones, with approximately 80% observed a single time. The CDR3 contains 15 residues. CDR1 is LNHDA, CDR2 SQIVND, per germline (reference sequence). The ends lost 5 bases at V and 1 base at J; junction bases unmatched: 4. This sequence joins TRBV19 and TRBJ1-5; 8 bases match TRBD1. This receptor was identified in a woman aged 40-49 years with acute or convalescent COVID-19. The sequenced sample was peripheral blood. The CDR3 loop reads CASSAQGASNQPQHF. The CDR3, as DNA: TGTGCCAGTAGTGCCCAGGGGGCCAGCAATCAGCCCCAGCATTTT.